The rows below give T cell receptor beta chains drawn from one sample of a study of T-cell memory formation after mild COVID-19. TCRdb used MiXCR to reprocess the 5' RACE reads, holding one entry per CDR3 protein. The sample comprises 580,000 or so distinct CDR3 sequences, approximately 15% of which are singletons, and about 8.1% rests with the top ten. What was sequenced was PBMCs or a T cell subset sorted from them (not recorded which). The receptors originated from an adult woman who had mild COVID-19 (a few samples of this study predate the infection). Cell type and time point are not known. CDR3s include the opening cysteine and the closing phenylalanine or tryptophan. Fields, in order: J gene, clone size, V gene, D gene, CDR3 protein, CDR3 DNA. D genes are given only for firm matches. Not every row has a clone size; where given, it reads once, few, many or a size class.

J gene: TRBJ2-7; clone size: few; V gene: TRBV7-6; D gene: TRBD2; CDR3 protein: CASSLGRTAPGLAGVLSNYEQYF; CDR3 DNA: TGTGCCAGCAGCTTAGGGAGGACAGCCCCCGGACTAGCGGGAGTCTTGTCCAACTACGAGCAGTACTTC
J gene: TRBJ2-5; clone size: .; V gene: TRBV4-1; D gene: TRBD2; CDR3 protein: CASSQVQRGGRETQYF; CDR3 DNA: TGCGCCAGCAGCCAAGTGCAGCGGGGGGGCCGGGAGACCCAGTACTTC
J gene: TRBJ2-7; clone size: few; V gene: TRBV7-9; D gene: .; CDR3 protein: CASSRFGVSDYEQYF; CDR3 DNA: TGTGCCAGCAGTCGGTTTGGGGTGTCAGACTACGAGCAGTACTTC
J gene: TRBJ2-5; clone size: .; V gene: TRBV24-1; D gene: .; CDR3 protein: CATSSGWGQETQYF; CDR3 DNA: TGTGCCACCAGTAGCGGGTGGGGGCAAGAGACCCAGTACTTC
J gene: TRBJ2-3; clone size: .; V gene: TRBV29-1; D gene: .; CDR3 protein: CSVGPPGGVTDTQYF; CDR3 DNA: TGCAGCGTTGGACCCCCTGGTGGGGTGACAGATACGCAGTATTTT
J gene: TRBJ2-3; clone size: .; V gene: TRBV18; D gene: .; CDR3 protein: CASSPIPGYSTDTQYF; CDR3 DNA: TGTGCCAGCTCCCCCATTCCAGGATATAGCACAGATACGCAGTATTTT
J gene: TRBJ1-1; clone size: few; V gene: TRBV12-3/TRBV12-4; D gene: .; CDR3 protein: CASKAERGERPDQAFF; CDR3 DNA: TGTGCCAGCAAGGCCGAGAGGGGGGAGCGCCCAGACCAAGCTTTCTTT
J gene: TRBJ1-1; clone size: few; V gene: TRBV20-1; D gene: .; CDR3 protein: CSASLTGDNTEAFF; CDR3 DNA: TGCAGTGCTAGCCTCACAGGAGATAACACTGAAGCTTTCTTT
J gene: TRBJ2-5; clone size: many; V gene: TRBV4-1; D gene: .; CDR3 protein: CASSHGETQYF; CDR3 DNA: TGCGCCAGCAGCCATGGGGAGACCCAGTACTTC
J gene: TRBJ2-7; clone size: .; V gene: TRBV29-1; D gene: TRBD2; CDR3 protein: CSVQRGGEQYF; CDR3 DNA: TGCAGCGTTCAAAGGGGAGGGGAGCAGTACTTC
J gene: TRBJ1-1; clone size: .; V gene: TRBV5-6; D gene: .; CDR3 protein: CASSLASGKNTEAFF; CDR3 DNA: TGTGCCAGCAGCTTGGCTTCGGGTAAGAACACTGAAGCTTTCTTT
J gene: TRBJ2-7; clone size: .; V gene: TRBV27; D gene: .; CDR3 protein: CASSQRVASYEQYF; CDR3 DNA: TGTGCCAGCAGTCAAAGGGTTGCCTCCTACGAGCAGTACTTC
J gene: TRBJ2-7; clone size: .; V gene: TRBV27; D gene: TRBD2; CDR3 protein: CASRLAGFSYEQYF; CDR3 DNA: TGTGCCAGCCGACTAGCGGGGTTCTCCTACGAGCAGTACTTC
J gene: TRBJ1-1; clone size: .; V gene: TRBV7-9; D gene: .; CDR3 protein: CASSPARWGGTEAFF; CDR3 DNA: TGTGCCAGCAGCCCGGCCCGGTGGGGGGGCACTGAAGCTTTCTTT
J gene: TRBJ2-5; clone size: .; V gene: TRBV15; D gene: TRBD1; CDR3 protein: CATSTVSGTVLKETQYF; CDR3 DNA: TGTGCCACCAGCACGGTATCGGGGACAGTCTTGAAAGAGACCCAGTACTTC
J gene: TRBJ1-4; clone size: few; V gene: TRBV4-2; D gene: .; CDR3 protein: CASSQDRARGNEKLFF; CDR3 DNA: TGTGCCAGCAGCCAAGACCGGGCCCGAGGAAATGAAAAACTGTTTTTT
J gene: TRBJ1-1; clone size: .; V gene: TRBV7-4; D gene: TRBD1; CDR3 protein: CASSSGDRRNTEAFF; CDR3 DNA: TGTGCCAGCAGCTCAGGGGACAGGAGAAACACTGAAGCTTTCTTT
J gene: TRBJ2-7; clone size: few; V gene: TRBV6-2/TRBV6-3; D gene: .; CDR3 protein: CASSPRLVAYEQYF; CDR3 DNA: TGTGCCAGCAGTCCCAGACTCGTGGCCTACGAGCAGTACTTC
J gene: TRBJ1-1; clone size: .; V gene: TRBV4-1; D gene: .; CDR3 protein: CASSQEPSSRGDTEAFF; CDR3 DNA: TGCGCCAGCAGCCAAGAACCGTCCTCCCGGGGGGACACTGAAGCTTTCTTT
J gene: TRBJ2-3; clone size: .; V gene: TRBV18; D gene: .; CDR3 protein: CASSPPSGRRADTQYF; CDR3 DNA: TGTGCCAGCTCACCACCTTCGGGGAGGAGGGCAGATACGCAGTATTTT
J gene: TRBJ2-7; clone size: few; V gene: TRBV27; D gene: .; CDR3 protein: CASSLVSGSSSYEQYF; CDR3 DNA: TGTGCCAGCAGTTTGGTCAGCGGGTCGAGCTCCTACGAGCAGTACTTC
J gene: TRBJ2-7; clone size: .; V gene: TRBV24-1; D gene: .; CDR3 protein: CATSVGPSDEQYF; CDR3 DNA: TGTGCCACCAGTGTAGGGCCAAGCGACGAGCAGTACTTC
J gene: TRBJ2-1; clone size: .; V gene: TRBV7-2; D gene: TRBD1; CDR3 protein: CASSYDRGGDSGEQFF; CDR3 DNA: TGTGCCAGCAGCTATGACAGGGGAGGCGATTCTGGTGAGCAGTTCTTC
J gene: TRBJ2-4; clone size: .; V gene: TRBV12-3/TRBV12-4; D gene: .; CDR3 protein: CASSLAGGGGAKNIQYF; CDR3 DNA: TGTGCCAGCAGTTTAGCAGGTGGGGGGGGCGCCAAAAACATTCAGTACTTC
J gene: TRBJ2-7; clone size: few; V gene: TRBV7-2; D gene: TRBD2; CDR3 protein: CASSSGLAGDEQYF; CDR3 DNA: TGTGCCAGCAGCTCTGGACTAGCGGGAGACGAGCAGTACTTC
J gene: TRBJ2-2; clone size: .; V gene: TRBV9; D gene: TRBD2; CDR3 protein: CASSVELAGVGNTGELFF; CDR3 DNA: TGTGCCAGCAGCGTAGAACTAGCGGGAGTAGGGAACACCGGGGAGCTGTTTTTT
J gene: TRBJ2-5; clone size: few; V gene: TRBV11-3; D gene: .; CDR3 protein: CASSSRGPRETQYF; CDR3 DNA: TGTGCCAGCAGCTCCAGGGGTCCTAGAGAGACCCAGTACTTC
J gene: TRBJ2-4; clone size: few; V gene: TRBV13; D gene: .; CDR3 protein: CASSFQGLAKNIQYF; CDR3 DNA: TGTGCCAGCAGCTTCCAGGGATTAGCCAAAAACATTCAGTACTTC
J gene: TRBJ2-3; clone size: few; V gene: TRBV30; D gene: .; CDR3 protein: CALNTAGNFPITDTQYF; CDR3 DNA: TGTGCCCTGAATACCGCCGGGAACTTCCCCATCACAGATACGCAGTATTTT
J gene: TRBJ1-6; clone size: few; V gene: TRBV4-1; D gene: TRBD1; CDR3 protein: CASSLSDRGNSPLHF; CDR3 DNA: TGCGCCAGCAGCCTATCAGACAGGGGTAATTCACCCCTCCACTTT
J gene: TRBJ1-4; clone size: few; V gene: TRBV10-3; D gene: TRBD1; CDR3 protein: CATGEGQRSEKLFF; CDR3 DNA: TGTGCCACCGGGGAGGGACAGAGAAGTGAAAAACTGTTTTTT
J gene: TRBJ2-3; clone size: few; V gene: TRBV7-3; D gene: .; CDR3 protein: CASSPQGSGTAMDTQYF; CDR3 DNA: TGTGCCAGCAGCCCACAAGGGTCCGGGACTGCCATGGATACGCAGTATTTT